This TCR beta chain was recorded in a study of T cells in localized non-small cell lung cancer (dated by TCRdb to the early 2020s). About the full investigation: The study examined T cell repertoires in hundreds of patients with early-stage NSCLC and compared tumors with uninvolved tumor-adjacent lungs. All 240 or so NSCLC patients in the cohort were treatment-naive and had localized lung tumors that were resected. Of the NSCLC patients, approximately 130 were male and about a hundred were female, and the mean age was approximately 64 years. Summary of the overall study and its limitations: Longer overall survival was associated with higher T cell density in blood, whereas shorter survival was associated with higher clonality in adjacent lung. Because of the exploratory design, TCR variables were selected using unadjusted p-values without false-discovery rate correction. Because multi-region tumor sequencing was not done, intratumor heterogeneity could not be ruled out. A median of roughly 60 of the top 100 tumor clones turned up in the paired uninvolved adjacent lung, and fewer than 35 of those clones also ranked among the top 100 of that same adjacent lung. The highest T cell clonality was observed in uninvolved tumor-adjacent lung, where clonality exceeded that of tumor, suggesting that antigenic responses were more focused in uninvolved tumor-adjacent lung.

Ten or more counts support this clone. There is no known antigen for this receptor. No much larger clone exists at a distance of one base, and base qualities are not known. CDR1 and CDR2, per the germline V gene, are SNHLY and FYNNEI. The CDR3 runs 19 residues from the cysteine to the phenylalanine. Only the CDR3 DNA is retained, 57 bases long and in frame from the first base. V is cut by 8 bases and J by 5 bases, and the space between the germline ends is 31 bases. The immunoSEQ Assay was used to sequence TCR beta CDR3 regions from DNA. In the authors' own workflow: To compute T cell density, TCR beta template counts were normalized to usable DNA, which was estimated by amplifying housekeeping genes. Using the preseqR package, richness was estimated by extrapolating to 120,000 templates for tissue samples and 400,000 templates for PBMC samples. Clonality was defined by subtracting Pielou's evenness from one. Differential abundance testing on productive amino-acid clonotypes, with a minimum total count of 5 and an alpha of 0.1, was used to identify tissue-enriched TCRs. The Jaccard Index and the Morisita Overlap Index were used to measure repertoire overlap between compartments. TCR beta CDR3s were clustered by GLIPH together with public tetramer-defined viral CDR3s, and at least three viral sequences plus V-gene enrichment were required for viral motifs. This immuneACCESS table, as held by TCRdb, lists in-frame sequences with V and J called but not all clones. Of the missing ones, under half trace to an unresolved V gene in checked studies; the others have no known cause. V and J calls and clone size come straight from that table; D and trimming were deduced from the DNA. The sample has about 83,000 clones on record, approximately 80% of them singletons. The top ten clonotypes cover 9.5% of the sample.

At diagnosis, peripheral blood, uninvolved tumor-adjacent lung and tumor were collected and were preserved as a mix of fresh-frozen and FFPE material. For TCR repertoire profiling, blood samples were analyzed as peripheral blood mononuclear cells. Recombination joined TRBV2 with TRBJ2-1, with TRBD2 as a weak D call on 6 bases. The sample was peripheral blood, taken before any cancer treatment. The receptor's source is an older female donor with stage I lung adenocarcinoma. The nucleotide sequence is TGTGCCAGCTCCTCGAGGAGGGTCCCAAACGATGGTACGGACAATGAGCAGTTCTTC. It codes for CASSSRRVPNDGTDNEQFF.